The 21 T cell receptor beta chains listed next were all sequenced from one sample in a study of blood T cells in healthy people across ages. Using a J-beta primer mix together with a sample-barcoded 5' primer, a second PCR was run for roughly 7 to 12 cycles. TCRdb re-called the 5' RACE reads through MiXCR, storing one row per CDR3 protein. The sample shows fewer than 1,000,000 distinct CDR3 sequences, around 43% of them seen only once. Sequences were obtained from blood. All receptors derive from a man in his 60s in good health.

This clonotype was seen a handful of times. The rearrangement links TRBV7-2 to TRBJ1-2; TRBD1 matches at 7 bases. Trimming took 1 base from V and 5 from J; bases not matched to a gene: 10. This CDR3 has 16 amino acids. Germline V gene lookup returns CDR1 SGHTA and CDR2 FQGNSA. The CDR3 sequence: CASSLGQGPAGYGYTF. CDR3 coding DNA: TGTGCCAGCAGCTTAGGACAGGGCCCAGCTGGATATGGCTACACCTTC.

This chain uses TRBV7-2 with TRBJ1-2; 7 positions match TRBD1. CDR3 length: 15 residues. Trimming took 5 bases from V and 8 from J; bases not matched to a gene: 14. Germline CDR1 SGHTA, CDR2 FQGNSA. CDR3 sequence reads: CASSPYRGPLYGYTF. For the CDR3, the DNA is TGTGCCAGCAGCCCTTACAGGGGTCCCTTGTACGGCTACACCTTC. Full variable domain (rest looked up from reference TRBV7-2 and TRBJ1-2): GAGVSQSPSNKVTEKGKDVELRCDPISGHTALYWYRQSLGQGLEFLIYFQGNSAPDKSGLPSDRFSAERTGGSVSTLTIQRTQQEDSAVYLCASSPYRGPLYGYTFGSGTRLTVV.

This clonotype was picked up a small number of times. The CDR3 reads CASSARDSNGYTF. In DNA form, the CDR3 reads TGTGCCAGCAGCGCCCGGGACAGCAACGGCTACACCTTC. This chain uses TRBV7-9 with TRBJ1-2; 7 bases fit TRBD1. This CDR3 comprises 13 residues. V trimming: 5 bases; J trimming: 8 bases; junction bases outside the gene matches: 8. Germline assignment: CDR1 SEHNR and CDR2 FQNEAQ (reference sequence).

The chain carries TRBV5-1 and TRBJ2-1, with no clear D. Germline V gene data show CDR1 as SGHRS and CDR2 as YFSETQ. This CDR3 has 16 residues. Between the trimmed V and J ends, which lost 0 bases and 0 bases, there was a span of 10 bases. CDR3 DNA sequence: TGCGCCAGCAGCTTGGATGTAGCCAGCTCCTACAATGAGCAGTTCTTC. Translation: CASSLDVASSYNEQFF.

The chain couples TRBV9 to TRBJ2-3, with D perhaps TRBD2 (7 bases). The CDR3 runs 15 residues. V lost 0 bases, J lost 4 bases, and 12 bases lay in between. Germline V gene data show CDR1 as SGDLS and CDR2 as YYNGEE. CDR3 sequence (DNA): TGTGCCAGCAGCGTAGAGGAGGGGGGGCCAGATACGCAGTATTTT. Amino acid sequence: CASSVEEGGPDTQYF.

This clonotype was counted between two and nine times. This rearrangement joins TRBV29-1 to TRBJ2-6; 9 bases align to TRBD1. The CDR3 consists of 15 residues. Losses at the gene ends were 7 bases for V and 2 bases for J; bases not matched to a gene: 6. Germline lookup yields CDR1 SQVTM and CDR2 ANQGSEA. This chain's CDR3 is CSARDRDAGANVLTF. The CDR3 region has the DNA TGCAGCGCCCGGGACAGGGATGCTGGGGCCAACGTCCTGACTTTC. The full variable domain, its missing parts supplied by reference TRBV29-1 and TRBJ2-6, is SAVISQKPSRDICQRGTSLTIQCQVDSQVTMMFWYRQQPGQSLTLIATANQGSEATYESGFVIDKFPISRPNLTFSTLTVSNMSPEDSSIYLCSARDRDAGANVLTFGAGSRLTVL.

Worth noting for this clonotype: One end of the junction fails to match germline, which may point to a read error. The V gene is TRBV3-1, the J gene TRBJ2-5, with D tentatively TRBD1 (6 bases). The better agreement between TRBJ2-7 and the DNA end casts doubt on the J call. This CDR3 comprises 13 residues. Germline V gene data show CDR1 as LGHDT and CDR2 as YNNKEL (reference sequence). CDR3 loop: CAGSPGTMYEQYF. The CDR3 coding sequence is TGTGCCGGCAGCCCCGGGACAATGTACGAGCAGTACTTC.

The CDR3, as DNA: TGTGCCAGCAGGGACAGGTCTCCGCAAGAGACCCAGTACTTC. Its translation: CASRDRSPQETQYF. The chain combines TRBV2 with TRBJ2-5, with TRBD1 identical over 7 bases. The germline CDR1 and CDR2 sequences are SNHLY and FYNNEI. V trimming: 6 bases; J trimming: 2 bases; junction bases outside the gene matches: 6. This CDR3 contains 14 residues.

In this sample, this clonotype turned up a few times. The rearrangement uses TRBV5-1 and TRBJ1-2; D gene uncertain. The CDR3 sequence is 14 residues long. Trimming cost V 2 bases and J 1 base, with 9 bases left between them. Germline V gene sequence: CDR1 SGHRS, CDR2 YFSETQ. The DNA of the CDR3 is TGCGCCAGCAGCTTTGGAGGATTTAACTATGGCTACACCTTC. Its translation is CASSFGGFNYGYTF. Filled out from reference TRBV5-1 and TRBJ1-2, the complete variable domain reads KAGVTQTPRYLIKTRGQQVTLSCSPISGHRSVSWYQQTPGQGLQFLFEYFSETQRNKGNFPGRFSGRQFSNSRSEMNVSTLELGDSALYLCASSFGGFNYGYTFGSGTRLTVV.

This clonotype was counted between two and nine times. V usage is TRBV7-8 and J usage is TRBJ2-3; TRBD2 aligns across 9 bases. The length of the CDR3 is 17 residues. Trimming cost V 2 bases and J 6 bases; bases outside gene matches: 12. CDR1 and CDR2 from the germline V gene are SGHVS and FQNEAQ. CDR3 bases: TGTGCCAGCAGCTTAAGGGTGTCTAGCGGGGTTCGGGATACGCAGTATTTT. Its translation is CASSLRVSSGVRDTQYF.

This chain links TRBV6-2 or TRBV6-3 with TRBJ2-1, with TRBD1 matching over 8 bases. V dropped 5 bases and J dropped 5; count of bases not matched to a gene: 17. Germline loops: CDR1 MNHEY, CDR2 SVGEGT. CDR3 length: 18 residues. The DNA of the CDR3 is TGTGCCAGCAGTCTAACCCGAGGACAGGGCGACCCAAACAATGAGCAGTTCTTC. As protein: CASSLTRGQGDPNNEQFF.

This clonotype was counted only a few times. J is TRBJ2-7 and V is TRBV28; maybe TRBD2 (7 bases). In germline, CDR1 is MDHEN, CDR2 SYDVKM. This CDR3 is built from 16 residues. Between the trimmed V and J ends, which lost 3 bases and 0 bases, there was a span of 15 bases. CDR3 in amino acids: CASSFALRGLSYEQYF. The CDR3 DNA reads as TGTGCCAGCAGTTTCGCTTTGCGGGGGCTCTCCTACGAGCAGTACTTC.

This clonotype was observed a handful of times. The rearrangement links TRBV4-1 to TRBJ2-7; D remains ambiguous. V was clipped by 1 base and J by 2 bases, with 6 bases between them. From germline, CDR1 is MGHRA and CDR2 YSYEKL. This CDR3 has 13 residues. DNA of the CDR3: TGCGCCAGCAGCCAAGGGTTTGCCTACGAGCAGTACTTC. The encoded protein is CASSQGFAYEQYF.

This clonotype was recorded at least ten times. The CDR3 region is CASRPGTESYNEQFF. In DNA form, the CDR3 reads TGCGCCAGCAGACCCGGGACTGAGTCTTACAATGAGCAGTTCTTC. The genes are TRBV5-1 and TRBJ2-1; maybe TRBD2 (6 bases). This CDR3 comprises 15 residues. Germline values: CDR1 SGHRS, CDR2 YFSETQ. The V end was cut by 5 bases, the J end by 4 bases, with 16 bases between. Looking up the rest from reference TRBV5-1 and TRBJ2-1 gives the full variable domain: KAGVTQTPRYLIKTRGQQVTLSCSPISGHRSVSWYQQTPGQGLQFLFEYFSETQRNKGNFPGRFSGRQFSNSRSEMNVSTLELGDSALYLCASRPGTESYNEQFFGPGTRLTVL.

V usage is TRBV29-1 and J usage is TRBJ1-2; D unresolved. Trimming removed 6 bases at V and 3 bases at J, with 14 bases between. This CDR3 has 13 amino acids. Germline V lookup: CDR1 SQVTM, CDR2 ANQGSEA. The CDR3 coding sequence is TGCAGCGTAGCACCGCACTGGGACTATGGCTACACCTTC. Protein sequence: CSVAPHWDYGYTF.

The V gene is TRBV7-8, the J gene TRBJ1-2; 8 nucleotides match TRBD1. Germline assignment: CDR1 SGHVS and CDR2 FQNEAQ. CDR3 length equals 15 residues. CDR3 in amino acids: CAAAVDRAANYGYTF. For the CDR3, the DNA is TGTGCTGCCGCGGTGGACAGGGCGGCCAACTATGGCTACACCTTC.

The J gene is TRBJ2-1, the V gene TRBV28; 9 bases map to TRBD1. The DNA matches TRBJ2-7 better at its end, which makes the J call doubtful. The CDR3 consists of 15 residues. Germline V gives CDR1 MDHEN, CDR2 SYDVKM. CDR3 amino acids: CASTLGQGIYNEQYF. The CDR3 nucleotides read TGTGCCAGCACCCTAGGACAGGGGATCTACAATGAGCAGTACTTC.

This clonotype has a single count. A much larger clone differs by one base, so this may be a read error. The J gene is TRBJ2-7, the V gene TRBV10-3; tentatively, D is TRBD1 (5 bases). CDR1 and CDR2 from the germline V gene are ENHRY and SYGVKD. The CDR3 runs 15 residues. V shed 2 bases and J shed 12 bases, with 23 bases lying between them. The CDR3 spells CAISEADTRQETRYF. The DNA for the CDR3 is TGTGCCATCAGTGAGGCGGACACCCGTCAAGAGACCCGGTACTTC.

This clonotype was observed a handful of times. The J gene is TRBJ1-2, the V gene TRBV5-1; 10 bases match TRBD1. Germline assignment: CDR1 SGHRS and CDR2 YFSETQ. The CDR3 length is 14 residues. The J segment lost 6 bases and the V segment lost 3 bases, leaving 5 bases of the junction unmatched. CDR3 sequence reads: CASSSDRGLNGYTF. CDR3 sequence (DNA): TGCGCCAGCAGCTCCGACAGGGGGCTAAATGGCTACACCTTC.

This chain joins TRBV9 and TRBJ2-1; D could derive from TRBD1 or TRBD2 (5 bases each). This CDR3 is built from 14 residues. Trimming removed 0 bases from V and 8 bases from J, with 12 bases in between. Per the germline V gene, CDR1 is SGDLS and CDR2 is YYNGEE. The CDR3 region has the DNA TGTGCCAGCAGCGTAGGAGGGGCCCGCGATGAGCAGTTCTTC. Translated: CASSVGGARDEQFF. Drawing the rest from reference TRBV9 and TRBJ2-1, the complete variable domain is DSGVTQTPKHLITATGQRVTLRCSPRSGDLSVYWYQQSLDQGLQFLIQYYNGEERAKGNILERFSAQQFPDLHSELNLSSLELGDSALYFCASSVGGARDEQFFGPGTRLTVL.

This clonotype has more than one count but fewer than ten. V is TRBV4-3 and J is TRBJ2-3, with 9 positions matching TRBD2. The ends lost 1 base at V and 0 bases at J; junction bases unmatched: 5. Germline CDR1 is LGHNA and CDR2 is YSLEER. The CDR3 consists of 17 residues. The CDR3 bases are TGCGCCAGCAGCCAAGGATTAGCGGGGGAGAGCACAGATACGCAGTATTTT. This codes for CASSQGLAGESTDTQYF.